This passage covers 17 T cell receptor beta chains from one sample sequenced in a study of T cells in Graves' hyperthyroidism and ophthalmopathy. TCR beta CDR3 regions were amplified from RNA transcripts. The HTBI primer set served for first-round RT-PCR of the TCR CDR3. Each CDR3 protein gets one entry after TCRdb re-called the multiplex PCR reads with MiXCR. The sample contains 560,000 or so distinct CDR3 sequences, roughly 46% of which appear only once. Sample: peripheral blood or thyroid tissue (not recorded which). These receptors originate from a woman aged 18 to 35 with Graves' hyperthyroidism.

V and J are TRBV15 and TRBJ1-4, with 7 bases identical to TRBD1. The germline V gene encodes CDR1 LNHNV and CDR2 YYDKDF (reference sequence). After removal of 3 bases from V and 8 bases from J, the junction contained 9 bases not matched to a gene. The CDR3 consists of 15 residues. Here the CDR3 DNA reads TGTGCCACCAGCAGTGCCCTCGGGACAGCCGAAAAACTGTTTTTT. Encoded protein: CATSSALGTAEKLFF.

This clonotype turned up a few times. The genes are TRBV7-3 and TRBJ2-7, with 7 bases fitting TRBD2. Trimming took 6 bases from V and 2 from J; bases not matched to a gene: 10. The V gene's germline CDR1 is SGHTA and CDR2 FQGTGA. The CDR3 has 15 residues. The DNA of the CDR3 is TGTGCCAGCAGTTCCCCGCGGGAGATCACCTACGAGCAGTACTTC. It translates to CASSSPREITYEQYF. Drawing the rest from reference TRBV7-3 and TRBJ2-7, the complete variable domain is GAGVSQTPSNKVTEKGKYVELRCDPISGHTALYWYRQSLGQGPEFLIYFQGTGAADDSGLPNDRFFAVRPEGSVSTLKIQRTERGDSAVYLCASSSPREITYEQYFGPGTRLTVT.

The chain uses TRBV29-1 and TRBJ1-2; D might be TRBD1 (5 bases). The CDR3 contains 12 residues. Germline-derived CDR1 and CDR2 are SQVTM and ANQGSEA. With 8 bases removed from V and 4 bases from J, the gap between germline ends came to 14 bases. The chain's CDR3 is CSLTYGAYGYTF. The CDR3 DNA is TGCAGCTTAACTTACGGGGCCTATGGCTACACCTTC.

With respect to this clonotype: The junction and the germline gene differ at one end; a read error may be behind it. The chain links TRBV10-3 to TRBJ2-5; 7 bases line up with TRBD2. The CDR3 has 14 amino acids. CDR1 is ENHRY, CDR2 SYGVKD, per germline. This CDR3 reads CATSAGEGQETQYF. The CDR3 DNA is TGTGCCACCAGTGCGGGAGAGGGCCAAGAGACCCAGTACTTC.

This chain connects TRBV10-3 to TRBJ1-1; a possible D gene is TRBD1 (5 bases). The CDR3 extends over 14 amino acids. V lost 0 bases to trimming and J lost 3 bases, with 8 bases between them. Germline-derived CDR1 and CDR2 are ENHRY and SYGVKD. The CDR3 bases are TGTGCCATCAGTGAGTCCGGGACGGACACTGAAGCTTTCTTT. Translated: CAISESGTDTEAFF.

The CDR3: CASVKTSGSDNEQFF. The CDR3, as DNA: TGTGCCAGCGTGAAGACTAGCGGGAGCGACAATGAGCAGTTCTTC. The V call is TRBV2, the J call TRBJ2-7, with 12 bases that match TRBD2. The J call may be in error: the DNA end matches TRBJ2-1 better. Germline V gene sequence: CDR1 SNHLY, CDR2 FYNNEI. The CDR3 has 15 residues.

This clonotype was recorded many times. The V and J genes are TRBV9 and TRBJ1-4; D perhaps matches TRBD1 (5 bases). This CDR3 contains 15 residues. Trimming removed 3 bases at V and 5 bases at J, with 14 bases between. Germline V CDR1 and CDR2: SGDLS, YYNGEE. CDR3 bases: TGTGCCAGCAGCGCTTCGACAGTCCCCAATGAAAAACTGTTTTTT. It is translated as CASSASTVPNEKLFF.

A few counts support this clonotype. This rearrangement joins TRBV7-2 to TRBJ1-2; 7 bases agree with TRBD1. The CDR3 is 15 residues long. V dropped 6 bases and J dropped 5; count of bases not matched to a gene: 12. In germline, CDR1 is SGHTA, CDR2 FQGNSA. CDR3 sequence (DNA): TGTGCCAGCAGACCCGTGACAGGGCCGGGGTATGGCTACACCTTC. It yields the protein CASRPVTGPGYGYTF.

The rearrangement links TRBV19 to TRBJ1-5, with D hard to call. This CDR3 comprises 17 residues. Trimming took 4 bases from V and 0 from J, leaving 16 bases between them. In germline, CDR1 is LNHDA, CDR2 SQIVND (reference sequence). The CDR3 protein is CASSTSSTGNSNQPQHF. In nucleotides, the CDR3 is TGTGCCAGTAGTACCTCCTCGACGGGGAATAGCAATCAGCCCCAGCATTTT.

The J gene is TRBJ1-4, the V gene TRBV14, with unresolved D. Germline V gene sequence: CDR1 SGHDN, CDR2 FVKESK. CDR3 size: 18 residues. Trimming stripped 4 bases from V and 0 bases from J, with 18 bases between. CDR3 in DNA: TGTGCCAGCAGCCCCCGGGAGCGATGCCGCGCAACTAATGAAAAACTGTTTTTT. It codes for CASSPRERCRATNEKLFF. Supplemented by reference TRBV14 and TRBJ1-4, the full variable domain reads EAGVTQFPSHSVIEKGQTVTLRCDPISGHDNLYWYRRVMGKEIKFLLHFVKESKQDESGMPNNRFLAERTGGTYSTLKVQPAELEDSGVYFCASSPRERCRATNEKLFFGSGTQLSVL.

Here the CDR3 reads CSVAKRAREQYF. In nucleotides, the CDR3 is TGCAGCGTTGCTAAGCGGGCTCGGGAGCAGTACTTC. The V call is TRBV29-1, the J call TRBJ2-7; tentatively, D is TRBD2 (6 bases). This CDR3 has 12 residues. Germline CDR1 reads SQVTM; CDR2 reads ANQGSEA. Between the trimmed V and J ends, which lost 4 bases and 7 bases, there was a span of 14 bases.

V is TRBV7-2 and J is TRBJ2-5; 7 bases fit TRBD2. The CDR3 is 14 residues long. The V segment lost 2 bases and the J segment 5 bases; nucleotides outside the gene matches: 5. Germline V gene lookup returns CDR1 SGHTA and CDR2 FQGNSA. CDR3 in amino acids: CASSLRGVGETQYF. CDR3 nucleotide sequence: TGTGCCAGCAGCTTACGGGGGGTGGGGGAGACCCAGTACTTC. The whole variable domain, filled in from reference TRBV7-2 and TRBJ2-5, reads GAGVSQSPSNKVTEKGKDVELRCDPISGHTALYWYRQSLGQGLEFLIYFQGNSAPDKSGLPSDRFSAERTGGSVSTLTIQRTQQEDSAVYLCASSLRGVGETQYFGPGTRLLVL.

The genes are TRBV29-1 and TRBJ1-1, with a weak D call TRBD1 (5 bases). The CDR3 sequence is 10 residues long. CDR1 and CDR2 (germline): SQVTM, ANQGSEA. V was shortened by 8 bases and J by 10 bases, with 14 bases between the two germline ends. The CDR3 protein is CSLGGTSAFF. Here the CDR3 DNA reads TGCAGCTTAGGTGGGACGTCAGCTTTCTTT.

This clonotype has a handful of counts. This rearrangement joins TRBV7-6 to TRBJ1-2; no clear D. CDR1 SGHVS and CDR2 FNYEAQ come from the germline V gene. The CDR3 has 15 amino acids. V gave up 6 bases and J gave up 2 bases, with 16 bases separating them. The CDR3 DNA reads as TGTGCCAGCAGTTCCCACCCTGGGTGGAACTATGGCTACACCTTC. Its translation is CASSSHPGWNYGYTF.

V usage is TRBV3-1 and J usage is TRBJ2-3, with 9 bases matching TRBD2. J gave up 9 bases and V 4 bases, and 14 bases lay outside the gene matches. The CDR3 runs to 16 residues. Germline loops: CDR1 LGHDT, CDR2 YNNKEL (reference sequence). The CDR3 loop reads CASSLAGEDVPGTQYF. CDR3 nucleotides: TGTGCCAGCAGCCTAGCGGGAGAGGATGTTCCGGGGACGCAGTATTTT.

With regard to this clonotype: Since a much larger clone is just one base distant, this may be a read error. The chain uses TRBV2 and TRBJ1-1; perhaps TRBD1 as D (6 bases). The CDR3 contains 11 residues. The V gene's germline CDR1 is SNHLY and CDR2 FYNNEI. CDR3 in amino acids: CASYRDAEALF. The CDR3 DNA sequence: TGTGCCTCCTACAGGGATGCTGAAGCTCTCTTT.

CDR3 sequence reads: CASRITPGQGLGEQYF. In DNA form, the CDR3 reads TGTGCCAGCAGAATCACACCGGGACAGGGGTTGGGGGAGCAGTACTTC. This chain uses TRBV2 with TRBJ2-7; TRBD1 matches at 10 bases. Trimming cost V 6 bases and J 7 bases; bases outside gene matches: 15. The length of the CDR3 is 16 residues. Germline V gene data show CDR1 as SNHLY and CDR2 as FYNNEI.